This T cell receptor (beta chain) was documented in a study of Tregs in tolerant kidney transplant recipients. The germline V gene encodes CDR1 SGDLS and CDR2 YYNGEE. There are 15 residues in the CDR3. V lost 4 bases to trimming and J lost 0 bases; unmatched junction nucleotides: 4. Profiling relied on immunoSEQ multiplex PCR, and the TCRdb table lists in-frame clones only, not all of them. Of about 81,000 clones listed, 90% to 95% are singletons. Study conclusions and caveats: Nucleotide sequences could not be compared across some patients' samples due to primer changes. This study did not directly address biological reproducibility. Tolerant patients' donor-specific Tregs expanded beyond overall Tregs, suggesting antigen-driven growth.

Related graft donors supplied nonmyeloablative bone marrow transplants, and mixed chimerism was transient. Unstimulated regulatory T cells (CD4+CD25+CD127-), CD4+CD25- non-regulatory cells, CD4 and CD8 cells were FACS-sorted from thawed PBMCs. On this clone itself: Its cognate antigen is unknown.

This TCR came from a human patient who received a combined kidney and bone marrow transplant. T cells may partly derive from the graft donor. This specimen consisted of CD4+ T cells from blood (PBMCs), obtained 24 months after the transplant. V gene TRBV9 combines with J gene TRBJ1-1; the match to TRBD1 covers 9 bases. The DNA of the CDR3 is TGTGCCAGCAGCTCCGGGGACAGGGTGAACACTGAAGCTTTCTTT. Protein product: CASSSGDRVNTEAFF. The full variable domain, rest sourced from reference TRBV9 and TRBJ1-1, is DSGVTQTPKHLITATGQRVTLRCSPRSGDLSVYWYQQSLDQGLQFLIQYYNGEERAKGNILERFSAQQFPDLHSELNLSSLELGDSALYFCASSSGDRVNTEAFFGQGTRLTVV.